The source of this T cell receptor beta chain is a study of blood T cell repertoires in COVID-19 (TCRdb year 2020). Regarding the complete study: Collaborator samples came from the United States, Italy and Spain and covered acute and convalescent phases of COVID-19. The material from the prospective study consisted of cDNA or gDNA derived from T cells, B-cell-depleted T cells, or PBMCs. Deeply sampled blood TCRbeta repertoires from subjects exposed to, actively infected with, or recovered from COVID-19 were included in the dataset. The repertoires were released in a freely available public database intended as a resource for research on the immune response to SARS-CoV-2. Samples were obtained from the ongoing ImmuneRACE study (first 160 participants) and from over 1,000 subjects provided by 6 global collaborators. Nearly every sample came with metadata listing a de-identified subject ID, COVID-19 status, age in years and sex. Where available, HLA class I and class II types were taken from metadata supplied by the sample provider and were not determined by assay-based typing.

The count of this clone is one. The antigen it recognizes is unknown. Per-base quality was not reported, and no clone a single base away is much larger than it. Study-wide findings and limitations: Clinical and demographic metadata were provided uncurated, with the amount varying by source and participant.

The immunoSEQ Assay, a bias-controlled multiplex PCR, was used to amplify TCRbeta CDR3 regions from genomic DNA. In the original analysis: Nucleated cell counts per sample were estimated from amplification of reference gene primers within the assay. Sequence reads were collapsed and filtered to measure the absolute abundance of every unique TCRbeta CDR3 rearrangement. Productive Simpson clonality was computed per sample as the square root of Simpson's diversity index over productive rearrangements. TCRdb limited this immuneACCESS table to in-frame rearrangements with V and J called. A share of clones is missing; checked studies link under half to unresolved V genes, and the rest is unexplained. V and J calls and clone size are given by that table; D and trimming were obtained from the DNA. In all, the sample holds approximately 190,000 clones, and 80% to 85% of those were seen once. The ten largest clones represent approximately 6.1% of the sample.

Whole blood was collected in K2EDTA tubes by collaborating institutions according to the institutions' own protocols. For TCRbeta analysis, collaborators shipped samples as frozen whole blood, isolated PBMCs, or DNA extracted from either of those sample types. The germline V gene (reference sequence) gives CDR1 as LGHDT and CDR2 as YNNKEL. Trimming removed 4 bases from V and 4 bases from J, leaving 17 bases between the germline ends. The CDR3 contains 17 residues, cysteine and phenylalanine counted. Solely the CDR3 DNA is kept, with 51 bases framed from the first base. The V and J segments used are TRBV3-1 (or the pseudogene TRBV3-2) and TRBJ2-6, with TRBD1 perhaps the D gene, on 5 matching bases. Sequencing input: peripheral blood. This clonotype was obtained from a woman aged 40-49 years with acute or convalescent COVID-19. The CDR3 protein sequence reads: CASSPAAGLRGANVLTF. The DNA sequence reads TGTGCCAGCAGCCCGGCGGCAGGGTTGAGAGGGGCCAACGTCCTGACTTTC.